A single T cell receptor beta chain is shown here with its context. This specimen comes from a study of technical replicates of blood from several donors. The protocol was immunoSEQ multiplex PCR, while the TCRdb copy is restricted to in-frame clones and leaves out a portion. The top ten hold 0.25% of the sample, which has about 88,000 clones, about 93% seen once. The germline gives CDR1 SEHNR, CDR2 FQNEAQ (reference sequence). CDR3 size: 15 residues. The J segment lost 7 bases and the V segment lost 1 base, leaving 6 bases of the junction unmatched. This receptor was identified in a human donor in good health. Specimen: T cells isolated from PBMCs. The chain carries TRBV7-9 and TRBJ2-1; 8 bases are shared with TRBD2. The CDR3: CASSLVGRGGNEQFF. CDR3 coding DNA: TGTGCCAGCAGCTTAGTAGGCCGGGGGGGGAATGAGCAGTTCTTC.